The clone carrying this TCR beta chain was recorded only once. This sample was included in a study of cytomegalovirus exposure and HLA in healthy donors. Trimming took off 4 bases at V and 2 bases at J, with 15 bases between the two ends. Per germline, CDR1 SGHDN and CDR2 FVKESK. The CDR3 covers 15 residues. The PCR ran on 60 Vbeta and 13 Jbeta primers. Only in-frame clones appear in the TCRdb table, and some are missing; sequencing was by immunoSEQ multiplex PCR. The top ten clones hold about 8% of a sample with about 95,000 clones, approximately 70% of them seen once. The receptor comes from a man aged 55 to 70 in good health and CMV-seronegative. Sequencing was done on a sample of PBMCs. The genes are TRBV14 and TRBJ2-7, with D maybe TRBD2 (5 bases). The CDR3 region is CASSPSGIVPYEQYF. The CDR3 DNA is TGTGCCAGCAGCCCTTCCGGGATAGTTCCCTACGAGCAGTACTTC.